This TCR beta chain was recorded in a study of T cells in Graves' hyperthyroidism and ophthalmopathy. Subjects with ophthalmopathy showed a Clinical Activity Score no lower than 3, a NOSPECS grade no lower than 4, and a duration shorter than 3 months. Uncontrolled infection, other autoimmune disease, pregnancy or lactation barred patients from enrollment. This CDR3 has 16 amino acids. The V gene end was trimmed by 1 base and the J gene end by 8 bases; junction bases not matched to a gene: 9. CDR1 and CDR2 (germline): SGHVS, FNYEAQ. There were TCR beta CDR3 regions amplified from RNA transcripts. TCR CDR3 regions were first amplified by RT-PCR with HTBI primers. TCRdb reanalysed the multiplex PCR reads using MiXCR and keeps one entry per CDR3 protein. The data show roughly 600,000 distinct CDR3 sequences, about 14% seen once. This clonotype was detected ten times or more. Its antigen is not identified.

The study's findings and limits: Stable hyperthyroidism was told apart from ophthalmopathy by a model built on 13 V-J features. Progression to ophthalmopathy was predicted a median of 6.5 months early.

Material for sequencing was blood. J is TRBJ2-1 and V is TRBV7-6; 9 nucleotides match TRBD2. This sequence originates from a woman in her forties or fifties with Graves' ophthalmopathy. The CDR3 DNA reads TGTGCCAGCAGCTTAGAGGCGGGAGGGCCTTTCGATGAGCAGTTCTTC. Protein product: CASSLEAGGPFDEQFF.